The rows below give T cell receptor beta chains drawn from one sample of a study of T cell repertoires in cytomegalovirus infection. MiXCR, applied by TCRdb to the reads, yields one record per CDR3 protein. Among about 310,000 distinct CDR3 sequences listed, about a sixth were seen once. Sequencing input: PBMCs. The receptors originated from a human donor in good health (CMV status not recorded). Some clones in this sample may be carry-over from other donors' samples. The conserved cysteine and the conserved F or W are not part of the CDR3 here. Fields, in order: CDR3 length, V gene, J gene, CDR3 protein.

>13|TRBV18|TRBJ2-7
ASSPRRDWSYEQY
>12|TRBV28|TRBJ1-4
ASSSPVGNEKLF
>12|TRBV24-1|TRBJ2-7
ATSDAKGSYEQY
>11|TRBV9|TRBJ2-3
ASSEPAGDTQY
>11|TRBV6-5|TRBJ2-3
ASSDDHTDTQY
>12|TRBV20-1|TRBJ1-1
SATRGGPGTEAF
>12|TRBV20-1|TRBJ2-5
SATGTRGAETQY
>14|TRBV20-1|TRBJ2-4
SASVFDTDPKNIQY
>14|TRBV4-2|TRBJ2-1
ASSQDAAGGRGEQF
>18|TRBV19|TRBJ2-6
ASSMAPYRTGSSGANVLT
>13|TRBV4-2|TRBJ1-2
ASSQDVPGGGGYT
>14|TRBV15|TRBJ2-1
ATSRDRDRVINEQF
>13|TRBV4-1|TRBJ2-1
ASSPWTGGINEQF
>11|TRBV6-1|TRBJ1-6
ASSNPPNSPLH
>14|TRBV7-9|TRBJ2-3
ASSLRAGGGTDTQY
>11|TRBV7-2|TRBJ2-1
ASSLIDANEQF
>9|TRBV6-9|TRBJ2-4
ASSPTGGKD
>13|TRBV18|TRBJ1-1
ASSKAAWMNTEAF
>12|TRBV7-7|TRBJ2-2
ASSFGVGTGELF
>13|TRBV7-2|TRBJ1-4
ASSPSPSINEKLF
>12|TRBV6-5|TRBJ1-4
ASRGQVGTEKLF
>11|TRBV9|TRBJ1-6
ASSVDRNSPLH
>13|TRBV7-2|TRBJ2-3
ASSLVWWPTDTQY
>9|TRBV10-3|TRBJ2-1
AISNLGEQF
>13|TRBV12-3/TRBV12-4|TRBJ2-1
ASSLGGRGYNEQF
>13|TRBV7-2|TRBJ1-2
ASSLVPRPLDGYT
>9|TRBV20-1|TRBJ1-1
SATGKAEAF
>10|TRBV7-2|TRBJ1-2
ASSLESYGYT
>12|TRBV7-8|TRBJ2-2
ASRPGTLPGELF